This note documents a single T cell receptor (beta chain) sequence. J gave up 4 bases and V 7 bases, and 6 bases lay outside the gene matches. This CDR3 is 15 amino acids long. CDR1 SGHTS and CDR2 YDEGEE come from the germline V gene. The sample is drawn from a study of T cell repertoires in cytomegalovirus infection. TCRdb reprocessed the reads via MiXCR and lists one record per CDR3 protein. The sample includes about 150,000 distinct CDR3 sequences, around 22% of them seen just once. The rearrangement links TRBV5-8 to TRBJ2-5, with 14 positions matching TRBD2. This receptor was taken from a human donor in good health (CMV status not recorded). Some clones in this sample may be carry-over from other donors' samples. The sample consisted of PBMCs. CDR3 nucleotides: TGTGCCAGCGGGACTAGCGGGGGACTCCGAGAGACCCAGTACTTC. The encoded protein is CASGTSGGLRETQYF. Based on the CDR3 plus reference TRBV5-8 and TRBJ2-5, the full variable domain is EAGVTQSPTHLIKTRGQQATLRCSPISGHTSVYWYQQALGLGLQFLLWYDEGEERNRGNFPPRFSGRQFPNYSSELNVNALELEDSALYLCASGTSGGLRETQYFGPGTRLLVL.